The 17 T cell receptor beta chains reported below all come from one sample, sequenced in a study of CXCR3-negative and CXCR3-positive naive CD8 T cells. TRB cDNA libraries were made by UMI-labeled 5' RACE. With the 5' RACE reads reprocessed, TCRdb shows one record per CDR3 protein and no DNA. The table lists under 85,000 distinct CDR3 sequences. Study conclusions and caveats: More hydrophobic TRB CDR3s occurred in CXCR3-positive than in CXCR3-negative naive cells.

These receptors' antigens are unknown. The sample taken for sequencing was naive CXCR3+ CD8+ T cells from blood. As for subset: CD45RO-CCR7+CD27+CD95- naive CD8+ T cells expressing CXCR3 (TNR3+). The source of these receptors is a human donor in good health. Some clones in this sample may be carry-over from other donors' samples.

The chain employs TRBV7-3 and TRBJ1-5. Per germline, CDR1 SGHTA and CDR2 FQGTGA. The CDR3 extends over 14 amino acids. CDR3 region: CASSLGQRNQPQHF.

The chain joins TRBV7-8 to TRBJ1-2; no DNA is available, so the TRBD1 call from TCRdb remains unchecked. CDR1 and CDR2 from the germline V gene are SGHVS and FQNEAQ. CDR3 length: 13 amino acids. CDR3: CASSNRGHYGYTF.

This chain uses TRBV19 with TRBJ1-5; TCRdb picks TRBD1, but there is no DNA to check that call. The CDR3 is 15 amino acids. CDR1 LNHDA and CDR2 SQIVND come from the germline V gene (reference sequence). CDR3 in amino acids: CASHTGGRSNQPQHF.

The chain links TRBV29-1 to TRBJ1-1. Germline assignment: CDR1 SQVTM and CDR2 ANQGSEA. The CDR3 loop spans 14 amino acids. CDR3 in amino acids: CSAIDLRRATEAFF.

The genes are TRBV12-3 or TRBV12-4 and TRBJ2-2; TCRdb names TRBD1, which stays unverified in the absence of DNA. This CDR3 comprises 17 residues. CDR3 region: CASIDLGGGAGPGELFF.

The chain has TRBV28 and TRBJ2-5; TCRdb reports TRBD1, a call that lacks DNA to check it against. From germline, CDR1 is MDHEN and CDR2 SYDVKM. The CDR3 spans 15 residues. The CDR3 protein is CASSADRGGVETQYF. Together with reference TRBV28 and TRBJ2-5, the CDR3 gives the full variable domain: DVKVTQSSRYLVKRTGEKVFLECVQDMDHENMFWYRQDPGLGLRLIYFSYDVKMKEKGDIPEGYSVSREKKERFSLILESASTNQTSMYLCASSADRGGVETQYFGPGTRLLVL.

The chain has TRBV9 and TRBJ2-7; TCRdb returns TRBD2, unconfirmable since there is no DNA. The CDR3 length is 15 residues. Per the germline V gene, CDR1 is SGDLS and CDR2 is YYNGEE. The CDR3 protein is CASSVWEGPSYEQYF.

The J gene is TRBJ2-3, the V gene TRBV20-1; the TRBD1 assignment by TCRdb is unverifiable without DNA. The germline V gene encodes CDR1 DFQATT and CDR2 SNEGSKA (reference sequence). The length of the CDR3 is 14 residues. CDR3 region: CSASWRKGEFRQYF.

J is TRBJ2-7 and V is TRBV14; lacking DNA, the TRBD2 call made by TCRdb goes unchecked. The CDR3 has 14 amino acids. CDR1 is SGHDN and CDR2 is FVKESK in the germline V gene. The CDR3 sequence: CASSQDGGGYEQYF.

This rearrangement joins TRBV7-9 to TRBJ1-1; TCRdb picks TRBD1, but there is no DNA to check that call. The germline gives CDR1 SEHNR, CDR2 FQNEAQ (reference sequence). CDR3 length equals 15 residues. The CDR3 reads CASRQPGQTNTEAFF. Full variable domain (missing parts from reference TRBV7-9 and TRBJ1-1): DTGVSQNPRHKITKRGQNVTFRCDPISEHNRLYWYRQTLGQGPEFLTYFQNEAQLEKSRLLSDRFSAERPKGSFSTLEIQRTEQGDSAMYLCASRQPGQTNTEAFFGQGTRLTVV.

The genes are TRBV12-3 or TRBV12-4 and TRBJ1-2. CDR3 length: 16 residues. The CDR3 spells CASSLVSPAEDYGYTF.

The CDR3 sequence is CASRCGPNTGELFF. The V gene is TRBV5-1, the J gene TRBJ2-2; TCRdb's assignment of TRBD2 cannot be checked, as there is no DNA. Germline CDR1 and CDR2: SGHRS and YFSETQ. The CDR3 spans 14 residues.

The CDR3 is CASSQGGLADTQYF. The chain joins TRBV4-3 to TRBJ2-3; TCRdb's assignment of TRBD1 cannot be checked, as there is no DNA. Germline CDR1 reads LGHNA; CDR2 reads YSLEER. The CDR3 length is 14 residues.

V usage is TRBV11-2 and J usage is TRBJ1-1. This CDR3 contains 13 residues. Germline CDR1 SGHAT, CDR2 FQNNGV. The CDR3 reads CASTNLGYTEAFF.

The J gene is TRBJ2-1, the V gene TRBV6-4; TCRdb outputs TRBD1, but without DNA this stays unchecked. CDR1 is MRHNA and CDR2 is SNTAGT in the germline V gene. The length of the CDR3 is 16 residues. CDR3 in amino acids: CASSDGVGGLYNEQFF.

This sequence joins TRBV19 and TRBJ2-1. Germline CDR1 is LNHDA and CDR2 is SQIVND (reference sequence). The CDR3 spans 15 residues. The CDR3 loop reads CASRYESGPYNEQFF.

This CDR3 reads CASSHGILAGEDEQFF. The rearrangement uses TRBV7-3 and TRBJ2-1; TCRdb selects TRBD2, and the lack of DNA leaves this call unchecked. This CDR3 contains 16 residues. CDR1 and CDR2 from the germline V gene are SGHTA and FQGTGA.